The 20 T cell receptor beta chains given below trace back to one sample, sequenced in a study of T cells expressing NK-cell markers. Each CDR3 protein gets one entry in TCRdb, which reprocessed the 5' RACE reads and gives no DNA. The sample includes over 150,000 distinct CDR3 sequences. The source material was blood T cells: a sorted CD56 or NKG2C T cell subset, CD4+ or CD8+ T cells, or bulk PBMC T cells (not recorded which). These receptors came from a woman aged 45 to 65 in good health.

The V gene is TRBV12-3 or TRBV12-4, the J gene TRBJ2-1; checking the TCRdb D call of TRBD2 is not possible without DNA. The CDR3 covers 20 residues. CDR3: CASSFPPGLAGGLSYNEQFF.

This chain links TRBV6-5 with TRBJ1-2. Per germline, CDR1 MNHEY and CDR2 SVGAGI. This CDR3 contains 13 residues. This chain's CDR3 is CASSYGGLLGYTF.

The chain uses TRBV29-1 and TRBJ2-7. The CDR3 length is 13 residues. CDR1 and CDR2 from the germline V gene are SQVTM and ANQGSEA. CDR3 sequence reads: CSVVVQSSYEQYF.

This chain uses TRBV20-1 with TRBJ2-5; lacking DNA, the TRBD1 call made by TCRdb goes unchecked. This CDR3 spans 15 amino acids. Looked up from germline, CDR1 is DFQATT and CDR2 is SNEGSKA (reference sequence). CDR3 protein: CSARGADRGTETQYF.

The chain has TRBV7-9 and TRBJ2-1; TCRdb designates TRBD2, a call that cannot be tested without DNA. Germline V gene data show CDR1 as SEHNR and CDR2 as FQNEAQ (reference sequence). This CDR3 comprises 17 residues. The CDR3 sequence is CASSRGLAGGQENEQFF.

This chain joins TRBV5-1 and TRBJ2-1. The CDR3 has 15 residues. The germline gives CDR1 SGHRS, CDR2 YFSETQ. The CDR3 reads CASSLNRGSYNEQFF. Drawing the rest from reference TRBV5-1 and TRBJ2-1, the complete variable domain is KAGVTQTPRYLIKTRGQQVTLSCSPISGHRSVSWYQQTPGQGLQFLFEYFSETQRNKGNFPGRFSGRQFSNSRSEMNVSTLELGDSALYLCASSLNRGSYNEQFFGPGTRLTVL.

The chain is built from TRBV27 and TRBJ1-5; TCRdb designates TRBD1, a call that cannot be tested without DNA. The germline V gene encodes CDR1 MNHEY and CDR2 SMNVEV (reference sequence). The CDR3 contains 12 residues. CDR3 sequence: CASSLRGQPQHF.

This rearrangement joins TRBV27 to TRBJ1-4; TCRdb lists TRBD1, though no DNA is available to test this call. The germline V gene encodes CDR1 MNHEY and CDR2 SMNVEV (reference sequence). This CDR3 is built from 15 residues. CDR3 region: CASSPILATNEKLFF.

The chain combines TRBV27 with TRBJ2-1; TCRdb picks TRBD1, but there is no DNA to check that call. This CDR3 comprises 13 residues. The germline CDR1 and CDR2 sequences are MNHEY and SMNVEV (reference sequence). This CDR3 is CASSQTGVNEQFF.

The chain couples TRBV28 to TRBJ1-2. CDR3 size: 14 residues. Germline loops: CDR1 MDHEN, CDR2 SYDVKM. The chain's CDR3 is CASSLRGADYGYTF.

The chain carries TRBV7-8 and TRBJ1-3; without DNA, the TCRdb call of TRBD1 cannot be checked. Germline V gene sequence: CDR1 SGHVS, CDR2 FQNEAQ. This CDR3 region has 13 residues. The CDR3 here is CASSSNRVDTIYF.

The rearrangement uses TRBV27 and TRBJ1-2; with no DNA, the TCRdb D assignment of TRBD1 cannot be verified. This CDR3 is built from 13 residues. CDR1 and CDR2 (germline): MNHEY, SMNVEV (reference sequence). The CDR3 spells CASSLAGTEGYTF.

The V and J genes are TRBV5-4 and TRBJ2-1. The CDR3 runs to 12 residues. In germline, CDR1 is SGHNT, CDR2 YYREEE (reference sequence). This chain's CDR3 is CASSLTLNEQFF.

J is TRBJ1-2 and V is TRBV12-3 or TRBV12-4; TCRdb selects TRBD1, and the lack of DNA leaves this call unchecked. This CDR3 spans 14 amino acids. The CDR3 reads CASVQGGFFYGYTF.

The chain couples TRBV4-2 to TRBJ2-1. In germline, CDR1 is LGHNA, CDR2 YNFKEQ. The CDR3 is made up of 14 amino acids. CDR3 amino acids: CASSQDQGDYEQFF.

The J gene is TRBJ1-1, the V gene TRBV6-2 or TRBV6-3. The CDR3 covers 13 residues. Germline V gene lookup returns CDR1 MNHEY and CDR2 SVGEGT. CDR3 protein: CASAAGMNTEAFF.

The chain joins TRBV20-1 to TRBJ1-5; TCRdb indicates TRBD1, and absent DNA this call remains unverified. This CDR3 has 14 amino acids. CDR1 is DFQATT, CDR2 SNEGSKA, per germline (reference sequence). The CDR3 loop reads CSAGTGTPVLAQHF.

The chain has TRBV5-6 and TRBJ2-3; the D call from TCRdb, TRBD2, cannot be confirmed without DNA. The germline CDR1 and CDR2 sequences are SGHDT and YYEEEE. The CDR3 is made up of 16 amino acids. CDR3 loop: CASSWGTSGITDTQYF.

The chain combines TRBV7-9 with TRBJ2-7; TCRdb's D call of TRBD1 is untestable without DNA. Germline-derived CDR1 and CDR2 are SEHNR and FQNEAQ (reference sequence). CDR3 length equals 15 residues. The CDR3: CASSPMGPPSYEQYF.

The gene calls are TRBV14 and TRBJ2-3; absent DNA, TCRdb's TRBD2 call cannot be checked. The germline gives CDR1 SGHDN, CDR2 FVKESK. This CDR3 spans 14 amino acids. CDR3 residues: CASSQDTSGYTQYF.